The 4 T cell receptor beta chains below come from one sample, sequenced in a study of T cell responses to AZD1222 COVID-19 vaccine. Using immunoSEQ multiplex PCR, the repertoire was profiled, and TCRdb retains in-frame clones only, with some absent. This table holds under 20,000 clones, about 87% found once. The source material was peripheral blood, sampled 28 days after the second AZD1222 dose. All receptors come from an adult who received the AZD1222 COVID-19 vaccine.

CDR3 sequence reads: CAWETGSEAFF. CDR3 DNA sequence: TGTGCCTGGGAGACAGGATCTGAAGCTTTCTTT. V gene TRBV7-9 combines with J gene TRBJ1-1; perhaps TRBD1 as D (6 bases). CDR1 and CDR2 from the germline V gene are SEHNR and FQNEAQ (reference sequence). V lost 11 bases and J 6 bases, leaving 13 bases between the germline ends. The CDR3 is 11 amino acids.

This sequence joins TRBV10-1 and TRBJ1-4; D call uncertain. The CDR3 length is 14 residues. CDR1 is WNHNN, CDR2 SYGVQD, per germline (reference sequence). The ends were cut back, 6 bases at V and 7 bases at J, with 15 bases in the middle. Here the CDR3 reads CASRDGGITEKLFF. DNA of the CDR3: TGCGCCAGCAGGGACGGTGGCATTACTGAAAAACTGTTTTTT.

This chain joins TRBV24-1 and TRBJ2-3, with D possibly matching TRBD2 (6 bases). V was shortened by 4 bases and J by 2 bases, with 12 bases between the two germline ends. The CDR3 consists of 15 residues. Germline CDR1 and CDR2: KGHDR and SFDVKD. CDR3 bases: TGTGCCACCAGTGACCCTGGCGGGACCACAGATACGCAGTATTTT. This gives the protein CATSDPGGTTDTQYF.

The V and J genes are TRBV19 and TRBJ2-7; 10 bases are shared with TRBD2. CDR1 LNHDA and CDR2 SQIVND come from the germline V gene (reference sequence). This CDR3 is 16 amino acids long. V trimming: 5 bases; J trimming: 6 bases; junction bases outside the gene matches: 13. In DNA form, the CDR3 reads TGTGCCAGTAGTCTTCTAGCGGGAGTTCTAGCGTCCGAGCAGTACTTC. It codes for CASSLLAGVLASEQYF.